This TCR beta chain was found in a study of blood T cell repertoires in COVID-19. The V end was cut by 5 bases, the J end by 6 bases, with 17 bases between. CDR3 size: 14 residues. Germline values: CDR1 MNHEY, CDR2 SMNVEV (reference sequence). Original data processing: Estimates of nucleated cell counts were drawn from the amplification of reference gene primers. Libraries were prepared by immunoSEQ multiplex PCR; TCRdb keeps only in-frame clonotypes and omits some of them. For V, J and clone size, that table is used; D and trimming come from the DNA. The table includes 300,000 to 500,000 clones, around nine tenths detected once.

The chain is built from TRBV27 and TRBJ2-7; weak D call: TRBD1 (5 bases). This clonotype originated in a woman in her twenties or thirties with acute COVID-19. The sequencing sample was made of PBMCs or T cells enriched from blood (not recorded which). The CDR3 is CASSQGISSFEQYF. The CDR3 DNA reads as TGTGCCAGCAGTCAGGGTATCAGTTCGTTCGAGCAGTACTTC.